One and the same sample provided the 14 T cell receptor beta chains below, sequenced in a study of cytomegalovirus exposure and HLA in healthy donors. PCR primers comprised 60 Vbeta and 13 Jbeta primers. Libraries were prepared by immunoSEQ multiplex PCR; TCRdb keeps only in-frame clonotypes and omits some of them. The sample comprises a few hundred thousand clones, over 70% of which are singletons, and more than 0.3% rests with the top ten. Sequencing was performed on PBMCs. The source of these receptors is a girl aged 2-10 years in good health and CMV-seronegative.

The gene calls are TRBV5-1 and TRBJ1-4, with TRBD1 identical over 9 bases. The junction had 13 bases not matched to a gene; V was cut back by 0 bases and J by 7 bases. The CDR3 contains 18 residues. Germline V lookup: CDR1 SGHRS, CDR2 YFSETQ. The chain's CDR3 is CASSLVGTGSPFSEKLFF. In DNA, the CDR3 is TGCGCCAGCAGCTTGGTTGGGACAGGGAGCCCGTTTAGTGAAAAACTGTTTTTT.

This chain joins TRBV7-9 and TRBJ2-5; 10 positions match TRBD2. The CDR3 spans 15 residues. Germline assignment: CDR1 SEHNR and CDR2 FQNEAQ (reference sequence). The ends lost 4 bases at V and 4 bases at J; junction bases unmatched: 6. The CDR3: CASSSSGRAVETQYF. The CDR3 DNA sequence: TGTGCCAGCAGCTCGAGCGGGAGGGCCGTAGAGACCCAGTACTTC.

The J gene is TRBJ2-5, the V gene TRBV5-8, with 8 positions matching TRBD1. Germline V gene data show CDR1 as SGHTS and CDR2 as YDEGEE. The CDR3 runs 14 residues. The V segment lost 5 bases and the J segment 4 bases; nucleotides outside the gene matches: 7. The CDR3 nucleotides read TGTGCCAGCAGTAAAGGACAGGGTCGAGAGACCCAGTACTTC. Its translation is CASSKGQGRETQYF.

The rearrangement joins TRBV15 to TRBJ2-7, with 10 bases that match TRBD1. Looked up from germline, CDR1 is LNHNV and CDR2 is YYDKDF (reference sequence). Unmatched junction bases numbered 11, after V lost 2 bases and J lost 4 bases. CDR3 length: 17 residues. Here the CDR3 DNA reads TGTGCCACCAGCAGAAACAATCCCGGGACAGGGGCATACGAGCAGTACTTC. This encodes CATSRNNPGTGAYEQYF.

The chain is built from TRBV10-3 and TRBJ1-1; TRBD1 matches at 7 bases. J gave up 6 bases and V 6 bases, and 10 bases lay outside the gene matches. CDR1 and CDR2 from the germline V gene are ENHRY and SYGVKD. This CDR3 region has 14 residues. The CDR3 reads CAISVRSRGAEAFF. As DNA, the CDR3 is TGTGCCATCAGCGTCAGGAGCAGGGGGGCTGAAGCTTTCTTT.

The CDR3 DNA follows: TGCGCCAGCAGCTTGATGCGGGGGAGCTCCTACAATGAGCAGTTCTTC. Residues: CASSLMRGSSYNEQFF. The gene calls are TRBV5-1 and TRBJ2-1; 7 bases align to TRBD2. V lost 1 base, J lost 0 bases, and 4 bases stayed unmatched. Germline-derived CDR1 and CDR2 are SGHRS and YFSETQ. The CDR3 runs 16 residues.

CDR3 nucleotides: TGTGCCAGCACCCTTTCCGGGGAGCTGTTTTTT. Protein: CASTLSGELFF. This chain links TRBV4-2 with TRBJ2-2; D call uncertain. V lost 7 bases to trimming and J lost 6 bases, with 6 bases between them. Germline V gene sequence: CDR1 LGHNA, CDR2 YNFKEQ. The CDR3 is made up of 11 amino acids.

The sample holds a few counts of this clone. The chain carries TRBV7-2 and TRBJ2-7, with 7 nucleotides matching TRBD1. V gave up 3 bases and J gave up 5 bases; unmatched junction bases: 7. Germline values: CDR1 SGHTA, CDR2 FQGNSA. The CDR3 spans 14 residues. CDR3 nucleotides: TGTGCCAGCAGCTTGGGAAACAGGGGCCACGAGCAGTACTTC. Amino acid sequence: CASSLGNRGHEQYF.

The chain has TRBV27 and TRBJ2-1; 12 bases map to TRBD2. Unmatched junction bases numbered 0, after V lost 6 bases and J lost 3 bases. The CDR3 is 14 residues long. Germline V lookup: CDR1 MNHEY, CDR2 SMNVEV (reference sequence). CDR3: CASRGLAGYNEQFF. CDR3 nucleotides: TGTGCCAGCAGGGGACTAGCGGGCTACAATGAGCAGTTCTTC.

V usage is TRBV27 and J usage is TRBJ2-3, with 7 bases identical to TRBD2. CDR1 and CDR2 from the germline V gene are MNHEY and SMNVEV (reference sequence). There are 16 residues in the CDR3. The V and J ends lost 1 base and 2 bases, in that order; junction bases with no gene match: 6. CDR3 sequence reads: CASSLYGEGITDTQYF. The CDR3 DNA is TGTGCCAGCAGTTTATACGGGGAGGGGATCACAGATACGCAGTATTTT.

The chain links TRBV27 to TRBJ2-1, with D perhaps matching TRBD1 (5 bases). The CDR3 sequence is 15 residues long. Germline lookup yields CDR1 MNHEY and CDR2 SMNVEV (reference sequence). V was shortened by 0 bases and J by 3 bases, with 9 bases between the two germline ends. The CDR3 sequence: CASSLSGVVYNEQFF. CDR3 sequence (DNA): TGTGCCAGCAGTTTATCAGGGGTAGTCTACAATGAGCAGTTCTTC.

This clone has only a few counts. The V call is TRBV13, the J call TRBJ2-7; TRBD2 matches at 9 bases. From germline, CDR1 is PRHDT and CDR2 FYEKMQ (reference sequence). V gave up 1 base and J gave up 3 bases; unmatched junction bases: 7. The CDR3 contains 16 residues. CDR3 region: CASSLVGTSSLYEQYF. Here the CDR3 DNA reads TGTGCCAGCAGCTTAGTTGGGACTAGCAGCCTCTACGAGCAGTACTTC.

This chain links TRBV7-9 with TRBJ2-1; TRBD1 matches 9 bases. Germline CDR1 is SEHNR and CDR2 is FQNEAQ (reference sequence). This CDR3 has 15 amino acids. V lost 4 bases to trimming and J lost 4 bases; unmatched junction nucleotides: 5. CDR3 residues: CASSSGTGLYNEQFF. DNA for the CDR3: TGTGCCAGCAGCTCCGGGACAGGGCTTTACAATGAGCAGTTCTTC. The whole variable domain, remainder taken from reference TRBV7-9 and TRBJ2-1, is DTGVSQNPRHKITKRGQNVTFRCDPISEHNRLYWYRQTLGQGPEFLTYFQNEAQLEKSRLLSDRFSAERPKGSFSTLEIQRTEQGDSAMYLCASSSGTGLYNEQFFGPGTRLTVL.

This clone was counted a few times. The J gene is TRBJ2-2, the V gene TRBV7-7; 7 bases map to TRBD1. Germline CDR1 and CDR2: SSHAT and FNYEAQ (reference sequence). J lost 3 bases, V lost 5 bases, and 12 bases had no gene match. CDR3 length: 17 amino acids. The CDR3 protein is CASSPTGEKGDTGELFF. In DNA form, the CDR3 reads TGTGCCAGCAGCCCAACAGGGGAAAAGGGGGACACCGGGGAGCTGTTTTTT.